The 16 T cell receptor beta chains reported below all come from one sample, sequenced in a study of blood T cell repertoires in COVID-19. Assay: immunoSEQ multiplex PCR; the TCRdb copy retains only in-frame clones and omits some. In the table there are about 170,000 clones, under 95% of which are singletons. The sample taken for sequencing was peripheral blood. Receptors originate from a man aged 18 to 29 with COVID-19, enrolled during active disease.

The chain carries TRBV3-1 (or the pseudogene TRBV3-2) and TRBJ1-2, with TRBD1 matching over 9 bases. After removal of 1 base from V and 8 bases from J, the junction contained 11 bases not matched to a gene. The germline V gene has CDR1 LGHDT and CDR2 YNNKEL (reference sequence). The CDR3 is 16 residues long. CDR3 residues: CASSQGAGTGSRGYTF. The CDR3 DNA sequence: TGTGCCAGCAGCCAAGGTGCCGGGACAGGGTCGCGGGGCTACACCTTC.

The genes are TRBV9 and TRBJ2-2, with 9 bases that match TRBD1. Trimming removed 3 bases from V and 1 base from J; junction bases left unmatched: 4. Per the germline V gene, CDR1 is SGDLS and CDR2 is YYNGEE. CDR3 size: 16 residues. The CDR3 nucleotides are TGTGCCAGCAGCGCTAGACAGGGGGGGAACACCGGGGAGCTGTTTTTT. Translated: CASSARQGGNTGELFF.

The genes are TRBV29-1 and TRBJ2-3; the match to TRBD2 covers 7 bases. V lost 7 bases to trimming and J lost 0 bases; unmatched junction nucleotides: 4. The CDR3 sequence is 13 residues long. Per germline, CDR1 SQVTM and CDR2 ANQGSEA. The CDR3 protein is CSGRRESTDTQYF. In DNA form, the CDR3 reads TGCAGCGGACGGCGGGAGAGCACAGATACGCAGTATTTT.

The rearrangement joins TRBV7-9 to TRBJ1-1; 8 bases align to TRBD1. V was clipped by 5 bases and J by 0 bases; unmatched bases: 5. Germline loops: CDR1 SEHNR, CDR2 FQNEAQ (reference sequence). There are 15 residues in the CDR3. The chain's CDR3 is CASSLRTGMNTEAFF. The CDR3 nucleotides read TGTGCCAGCAGCCTCCGGACAGGGATGAACACTGAAGCTTTCTTT.

The chain combines TRBV28 with TRBJ2-3, with D tentatively TRBD1 (6 bases). This CDR3 comprises 12 residues. The germline V gene encodes CDR1 MDHEN and CDR2 SYDVKM. V dropped 3 bases and J dropped 7 bases, with 8 bases sitting between them. CDR3 sequence reads: CASSFRGNTQYF. The CDR3 nucleotides read TGTGCCAGCAGTTTCAGGGGTAATACGCAGTATTTT.

Concerning this clone: A junction end diverges from the germline sequence, so it may reflect a read error. The DNA of the CDR3 is TGTGCCAGTAGGTGGACAGGGGGAAATGAAAAACTGCTTTTT. Protein product: CASRWTGGNEKLLF. The V call is TRBV19, the J call TRBJ1-4; 10 bases agree with TRBD1. Germline assignment: CDR1 LNHDA and CDR2 SQIVND (reference sequence). CDR3 size: 14 residues. Looking up the rest from reference TRBV19 and TRBJ1-4 gives the full variable domain: DGGITQSPKYLFRKEGQNVTLSCEQNLNHDAMYWYRQDPGQGLRLIYYSQIVNDFQKGDIAEGYSVSREKKESFPLTVTSAQKNPTAFYLCASRWTGGNEKLLFGSGTQLSVL.

This chain joins TRBV7-2 and TRBJ2-2; possible D gene TRBD1, 5 bases. This CDR3 spans 16 amino acids. Germline V gene lookup returns CDR1 SGHTA and CDR2 FQGNSA. V was cut by 1 base and J by 4 bases, with 13 bases left in between. CDR3 in amino acids: CASSLEPGKGTGELFF. CDR3 in DNA: TGTGCCAGCAGCTTAGAGCCAGGGAAAGGCACCGGGGAGCTGTTTTTT. The variable domain in full, completed from reference TRBV7-2 and TRBJ2-2, reads GAGVSQSPSNKVTEKGKDVELRCDPISGHTALYWYRQSLGQGLEFLIYFQGNSAPDKSGLPSDRFSAERTGGSVSTLTIQRTQQEDSAVYLCASSLEPGKGTGELFFGEGSRLTVL.

The chain combines TRBV7-2 with TRBJ2-3; 13 bases align to TRBD2. The CDR3 runs 17 residues. The V and J ends lost 5 bases and 6 bases, in that order; junction bases with no gene match: 11. In germline, CDR1 is SGHTA, CDR2 FQGNSA. The CDR3 protein is CASSPRLAGGHSDTQYF. DNA of the CDR3: TGTGCCAGCAGCCCTAGACTAGCGGGAGGCCACTCCGATACGCAGTATTTT. Combining the CDR3 with reference TRBV7-2 and TRBJ2-3 gives the whole variable domain GAGVSQSPSNKVTEKGKDVELRCDPISGHTALYWYRQSLGQGLEFLIYFQGNSAPDKSGLPSDRFSAERTGGSVSTLTIQRTQQEDSAVYLCASSPRLAGGHSDTQYFGPGTRLTVL.

This chain joins TRBV5-4 and TRBJ1-4; no firm D call. Trimming shortened V by 1 base and J by 6 bases, and 13 bases separated the two germline ends. Germline V CDR1 and CDR2: SGHNT, YYREEE (reference sequence). CDR3 length: 15 amino acids. Here the CDR3 DNA reads TGTGCCAGCAGCTTGTTCCCCGGGATGGATGAAAAACTGTTTTTT. This sequence encodes CASSLFPGMDEKLFF. Looking up the rest from reference TRBV5-4 and TRBJ1-4 gives the full variable domain: ETGVTQSPTHLIKTRGQQVTLRCSSQSGHNTVSWYQQALGQGPQFIFQYYREEENGRGNFPPRFSGLQFPNYSSELNVNALELDDSALYLCASSLFPGMDEKLFFGSGTQLSVL.

The chain carries TRBV7-3 and TRBJ2-1; D possibly corresponds to TRBD2 (5 bases). The germline gives CDR1 SGHTA, CDR2 FQGTGA. CDR3 length: 11 residues. The ends were cut back, 6 bases at V and 12 bases at J, with 12 bases in the middle. The CDR3 nucleotides read TGTGCCAGCAGTTTTGACTACTGGCAGTTCTTC. Translated, it gives CASSFDYWQFF.

The CDR3 DNA reads TGTGCCAGCAGTCCGTCGTGGAGCCAGAACACCGGGGAGCTGTTTTTT. Translation gives CASSPSWSQNTGELFF. V gene TRBV28 combines with J gene TRBJ2-2; D remains ambiguous. The CDR3 totals 16 residues. From germline, CDR1 is MDHEN and CDR2 SYDVKM. V lost 5 bases and J 1 base, leaving 14 bases between the germline ends.

V usage is TRBV6-6 and J usage is TRBJ2-1; 8 nucleotides align to TRBD2. Germline CDR1 and CDR2: MNHNY and SVGAGI (reference sequence). V was clipped by 5 bases and J by 0 bases; unmatched bases: 12. The CDR3 extends over 18 amino acids. The CDR3 sequence is CASSRAGEASSSYNEQFF. DNA of the CDR3: TGTGCCAGCAGTCGAGCGGGAGAAGCGTCGAGCTCCTACAATGAGCAGTTCTTC.

The V gene is TRBV2, the J gene TRBJ2-7, with TRBD1 matching 11 bases. V shed 3 bases, J shed 4 bases, and the junction held 8 bases outside the gene matches. Germline V gene lookup returns CDR1 SNHLY and CDR2 FYNNEI. The CDR3 runs to 16 residues. The CDR3 DNA follows: TGTGCCAGCAGTGAGGTAACCGGGACAGGGGGTTACGAGCAGTACTTC. This codes for CASSEVTGTGGYEQYF.

A few counts support this clone. The gene calls are TRBV27 and TRBJ2-7; 7 nucleotides match TRBD1. The V segment lost 3 bases and the J segment 10 bases; nucleotides outside the gene matches: 6. Germline loops: CDR1 MNHEY, CDR2 SMNVEV (reference sequence). This CDR3 has 12 amino acids. The CDR3: CASSLPDRRQYF. Here the CDR3 DNA reads TGTGCCAGCAGTTTGCCGGACAGGAGACAGTACTTC.

The chain is built from TRBV7-9 and TRBJ1-1, with D possibly matching TRBD1 (5 bases). The V and J ends lost 3 bases and 5 bases respectively, with 10 bases between them. The CDR3 has 13 amino acids. Germline lookup yields CDR1 SEHNR and CDR2 FQNEAQ (reference sequence). The CDR3 DNA is TGTGCCAGCAGCTTGCGGGGCATGACTGAAGCTTTCTTT. Its translation is CASSLRGMTEAFF.

This clone was observed a single time. CDR3 sequence (DNA): TGTGCCAGCAGTGTTACCGGGACAGGGTACCAGCCCCAGCATTTT. Its translation: CASSVTGTGYQPQHF. The V call is TRBV28, the J call TRBJ1-5, with 9 positions matching TRBD1. After removal of 5 bases from V and 7 bases from J, the junction contained 9 bases not matched to a gene. This CDR3 is 15 amino acids long. Germline V CDR1 and CDR2: MDHEN, SYDVKM.